One sample yielded the 29 T cell receptor beta chains listed below, sequenced in a study of cytomegalovirus exposure and HLA in healthy donors. PCR primers comprised 60 Vbeta and 13 Jbeta primers. Repertoires were generated with immunoSEQ multiplex PCR, while TCRdb's copy carries only in-frame clones and drops some. The sample has about 140,000 clones; about 75% are singletons. The sample taken for sequencing was PBMCs. The receptors originated from a man aged 35 to 55 in good health and CMV-seronegative.

The rearrangement uses TRBV7-3 and TRBJ2-5, with 11 bases fitting TRBD2. CDR3 length equals 13 residues. Germline V gives CDR1 SGHTA, CDR2 FQGTGA. The V and J ends lost 4 bases and 7 bases, in that order; junction bases with no gene match: 2. Written as DNA, the CDR3 is TGTGCCAGCAGCTCCACTAGCGGGGGGACCCAGTACTTC. Its protein product is CASSSTSGGTQYF. The variable domain in full, with the rest retrieved from reference TRBV7-3 and TRBJ2-5, is GAGVSQTPSNKVTEKGKYVELRCDPISGHTALYWYRQSLGQGPEFLIYFQGTGAADDSGLPNDRFFAVRPEGSVSTLKIQRTERGDSAVYLCASSSTSGGTQYFGPGTRLLVL.

The chain recombines TRBV5-1 with TRBJ1-3, with D possibly matching TRBD1 (6 bases). Germline loops: CDR1 SGHRS, CDR2 YFSETQ. The CDR3 has 16 amino acids. Deletions cut 0 bases from V and 3 bases from J, with 13 bases between. The CDR3 region is CASSLVSAGVGNTIYF. The CDR3 DNA is TGCGCCAGCAGCTTGGTTAGCGCAGGGGTTGGAAACACCATATATTTT.

This clone was recorded a few times. V is TRBV5-1 and J is TRBJ1-1, with 8 bases identical to TRBD1. After removal of 5 bases from V and 5 bases from J, the junction contained 8 bases not matched to a gene. Per the germline V gene, CDR1 is SGHRS and CDR2 is YFSETQ. There are 14 residues in the CDR3. The CDR3 coding sequence is TGCGCCAGCAGGTCCTCAGGGGGCCTGACTGAAGCTTTCTTT. Encoded protein: CASRSSGGLTEAFF.

This clone was picked up one time. V and J are TRBV28 and TRBJ2-1; 7 bases map to TRBD2. Germline assignment: CDR1 MDHEN and CDR2 SYDVKM. The junction had 6 bases not matched to a gene; V was cut back by 3 bases and J by 4 bases. The CDR3 is made up of 15 amino acids. CDR3 nucleotides: TGTGCCAGCAGTTTTGGGAGGGGCCAGTACAATGAGCAGTTCTTC. This codes for CASSFGRGQYNEQFF.

This chain links TRBV6-1 with TRBJ1-1; tentative D call: TRBD1 (5 bases). V lost 6 bases and J 2 bases, leaving 10 bases between the germline ends. From germline, CDR1 is MNHNS and CDR2 SASEGT. The CDR3 is 13 amino acids. The DNA for the CDR3 is TGTGCCAGCAGGGACACCTACAACACTGAAGCTTTCTTT. Its protein product is CASRDTYNTEAFF.

The V call is TRBV5-1, the J call TRBJ1-6; TRBD1 matches 8 bases. The V segment lost 0 bases and the J segment 9 bases; nucleotides outside the gene matches: 5. CDR3 size: 15 residues. Germline-derived CDR1 and CDR2 are SGHRS and YFSETQ. The DNA for the CDR3 is TGCGCCAGCAGCTTGGGACAGGGGATCACTTCACCCCTCCACTTT. Its translation is CASSLGQGITSPLHF. Full variable domain (rest looked up from reference TRBV5-1 and TRBJ1-6): KAGVTQTPRYLIKTRGQQVTLSCSPISGHRSVSWYQQTPGQGLQFLFEYFSETQRNKGNFPGRFSGRQFSNSRSEMNVSTLELGDSALYLCASSLGQGITSPLHFGNGTRLTVT.

The CDR3 sequence is CASSATGTPDYEQYF. The CDR3 nucleotides read TGTGCCAGCAGCGCTACCGGGACACCGGACTACGAGCAGTACTTC. The genes are TRBV9 and TRBJ2-7; perhaps TRBD1 as D (6 bases). V shed 3 bases and J shed 3 bases, with 16 bases lying between them. Germline-derived CDR1 and CDR2 are SGDLS and YYNGEE. The CDR3 is 15 residues long.

V usage is TRBV9 and J usage is TRBJ2-1; 9 bases map to TRBD2. After removal of 3 bases from V and 2 bases from J, the junction contained 9 bases not matched to a gene. The CDR3 consists of 17 residues. CDR1 and CDR2 from the germline V gene are SGDLS and YYNGEE. The CDR3 sequence is CASSALSGGYTYNEQFF. DNA of the CDR3: TGTGCCAGCAGCGCTCTTAGCGGGGGATATACCTACAATGAGCAGTTCTTC. The full variable domain, in which reference TRBV9 and TRBJ2-1 provide the parts outside the CDR3, is DSGVTQTPKHLITATGQRVTLRCSPRSGDLSVYWYQQSLDQGLQFLIQYYNGEERAKGNILERFSAQQFPDLHSELNLSSLELGDSALYFCASSALSGGYTYNEQFFGPGTRLTVL.

The chain recombines TRBV5-1 with TRBJ2-2; D might be TRBD1 (7 bases). The germline V gene has CDR1 SGHRS and CDR2 YFSETQ. V was pared by 7 bases and J by 0 bases, with 10 bases between. The CDR3 contains 14 residues. CDR3 sequence (DNA): TGCGCCAGCGCGGGGACAGCGAACACCGGGGAGCTGTTTTTT. Amino acids: CASAGTANTGELFF.

The genes are TRBV5-5 and TRBJ1-1; the D gene is possibly TRBD1 (6 bases). The CDR3 totals 13 residues. Germline V gene data show CDR1 as SGHKS and CDR2 as YYEKEE (reference sequence). Trimming took off 0 bases at V and 3 bases at J, with 6 bases between the two ends. CDR3 protein: CASSLAGDTEAFF. DNA of the CDR3: TGTGCCAGCAGCTTGGCAGGGGACACTGAAGCTTTCTTT. Supplemented by reference TRBV5-5 and TRBJ1-1, the full variable domain reads DAGVTQSPTHLIKTRGQQVTLRCSPISGHKSVSWYQQVLGQGPQFIFQYYEKEERGRGNFPDRFSARQFPNYSSELNVNALLLGDSALYLCASSLAGDTEAFFGQGTRLTVV.

The rearrangement links TRBV29-1 to TRBJ2-3; no firm D call. This CDR3 contains 15 residues. In germline, CDR1 is SQVTM, CDR2 ANQGSEA. V lost 0 bases and J 4 bases, leaving 14 bases between the germline ends. CDR3 bases: TGCAGCGTTGAAGATTGGGTTAGCTTCGCAGATACGCAGTATTTT. Translating gives CSVEDWVSFADTQYF.

The chain employs TRBV7-3 and TRBJ1-1; tentative D call: TRBD1 (5 bases). The germline gives CDR1 SGHTA, CDR2 FQGTGA. The CDR3 covers 15 residues. Trimming pared 5 bases from V and 6 bases from J, leaving 19 bases between. In nucleotides, the CDR3 is TGTGCCAGCAGCCCCGATGCGGGGCGGACATCTGAAGCTTTCTTT. Its translation is CASSPDAGRTSEAFF.

This clone was counted a few times. The chain links TRBV5-6 to TRBJ1-2; no definite D call. The V end was cut by 3 bases, the J end by 4 bases, with 13 bases between. The CDR3 covers 14 residues. The germline V gene has CDR1 SGHDT and CDR2 YYEEEE. In DNA, the CDR3 is TGTGCCAGCAGCTGGGAAAGTGAGGGCTATGGCTACACCTTC. It codes for CASSWESEGYGYTF.

This rearrangement joins TRBV5-5 to TRBJ2-3, with D perhaps matching TRBD2 (6 bases). The CDR3 extends over 15 amino acids. The germline V gene encodes CDR1 SGHKS and CDR2 YYEKEE (reference sequence). V dropped 3 bases and J dropped 0 bases, with 11 bases sitting between them. The CDR3 nucleotides are TGTGCCAGCAGCTGGGGACTGACAAGCACAGATACGCAGTATTTT. Translated: CASSWGLTSTDTQYF.

Concerning this clone: Mismatch with germline at one junction end may stem from a read error. The sample carries other DNA sequences with the same CDR3. The rearrangement joins TRBV10-2 to TRBJ1-5; D perhaps matches TRBD1 (6 bases). Looked up from germline, CDR1 is WSHSY and CDR2 is SAAADI. CDR3 length: 16 residues. CDR3 DNA: TGCGCCAGCAGTGACTTTTACTCACAGGGCATTCAGCCCCAGCACTTT. Its protein is CASSDFYSQGIQPQHF.

CDR3 region: CASRPSGNTDTQYF. As DNA, the CDR3 is TGTGCCAGCAGGCCTAGCGGGAACACAGATACGCAGTATTTT. J is TRBJ2-3 and V is TRBV6-5; 9 bases agree with TRBD2. Germline V gene lookup returns CDR1 MNHEY and CDR2 SVGAGI. CDR3 length: 14 residues. J was trimmed by 2 bases and V by 6 bases; bases with no gene match: 3.

The chain employs TRBV27 and TRBJ2-7; TRBD1 matches at 9 bases. The CDR3 extends over 13 amino acids. The germline gives CDR1 MNHEY, CDR2 SMNVEV (reference sequence). J was trimmed by 3 bases and V by 6 bases; bases with no gene match: 3. As DNA, the CDR3 is TGTGCCAGCAGGCAGACAGGGGGCTACGAGCAGTACTTC. This sequence encodes CASRQTGGYEQYF.

This chain uses TRBV7-2 with TRBJ1-4; TRBD1 matches 8 bases. The V segment lost 5 bases and the J segment 3 bases; nucleotides outside the gene matches: 5. This CDR3 comprises 15 residues. Germline CDR1 SGHTA, CDR2 FQGNSA. CDR3 bases: TGTGCCAGCAGCCCCCAGGGGGCGCCTAATGAAAAACTGTTTTTT. This sequence encodes CASSPQGAPNEKLFF.

The chain couples TRBV2 to TRBJ1-5; no clear D. CDR1 is SNHLY and CDR2 is FYNNEI in the germline V gene. V lost 5 bases, J lost 3 bases, and 14 bases lay in between. The CDR3 is made up of 15 amino acids. The CDR3 loop reads CASSRGLDLNQPQHF. The CDR3 bases are TGTGCCAGCAGTCGGGGTTTGGACCTCAATCAGCCCCAGCATTTT. Complete variable domain (other parts from reference TRBV2 and TRBJ1-5): EPEVTQTPSHQVTQMGQEVILRCVPISNHLYFYWYRQILGQKVEFLVSFYNNEISEKSEIFDDQFSVERPDGSNFTLKIRSTKLEDSAMYFCASSRGLDLNQPQHFGDGTRLSIL.

This sequence joins TRBV9 and TRBJ2-7; 8 bases match TRBD2. Per the germline V gene, CDR1 is SGDLS and CDR2 is YYNGEE. This CDR3 spans 16 amino acids. The ends lost 0 bases at V and 2 bases at J; junction bases unmatched: 7. The CDR3 spells CASSVAPGGGTYEQYF. In DNA form, the CDR3 reads TGTGCCAGCAGCGTAGCCCCGGGGGGGGGCACCTACGAGCAGTACTTC.

The chain is built from TRBV28 and TRBJ2-1, with D tentatively TRBD2 (5 bases). V lost 6 bases to trimming and J lost 5 bases, with 17 bases between them. This CDR3 region has 15 residues. Germline V gives CDR1 MDHEN, CDR2 SYDVKM. CDR3 nucleotides: TGTGCCAGCAGCCCGGACTTTGGAACCGACAATGAGCAGTTCTTC. The encoded protein is CASSPDFGTDNEQFF.

This chain uses TRBV29-1 with TRBJ2-7; 9 nucleotides line up with TRBD2. Germline-derived CDR1 and CDR2 are SQVTM and ANQGSEA. The CDR3 spans 17 residues. The ends lost 7 bases at V and 6 bases at J; junction bases unmatched: 22. CDR3 in DNA: TGCAGCGCCGCGGGGGGGCCATTTTCTAAGGCTACGAGCGAGCAGTACTTC. Translating gives CSAAGGPFSKATSEQYF.

J is TRBJ2-5 and V is TRBV5-6; 7 bases are shared with TRBD2. Germline CDR1 reads SGHDT; CDR2 reads YYEEEE. This CDR3 has 15 amino acids. V trimming: 4 bases; J trimming: 5 bases; junction bases outside the gene matches: 11. Written as DNA, the CDR3 is TGTGCCAGCAGCCCGGACCGGGAGGTGCGGGAGACCCAGTACTTC. It translates to CASSPDREVRETQYF.

In its sample, this clone was seen once. This chain links TRBV9 with TRBJ1-2; D is undetermined. CDR1 and CDR2 from the germline V gene are SGDLS and YYNGEE. Trimming removed 4 bases from V and 4 bases from J, with 14 bases in between. CDR3 length: 14 residues. CDR3 residues: CASSPRSGTYGYTF. CDR3 bases: TGTGCCAGCAGCCCCCGGTCTGGTACCTATGGCTACACCTTC.

Only one count was recorded for this clone. The chain employs TRBV13 and TRBJ1-3; 11 nucleotides line up with TRBD1. The CDR3 is 18 residues long. In germline, CDR1 is PRHDT, CDR2 FYEKMQ (reference sequence). The junction had 6 bases not matched to a gene; V was cut back by 0 bases and J by 2 bases. In nucleotides, the CDR3 is TGTGCCAGCAGCTTAGGGGACAGGGGGCTTCTTACTGGAAACACCATATATTTT. Residues: CASSLGDRGLLTGNTIYF.

The chain has TRBV6-5 and TRBJ2-7, with D uncertain. The CDR3 is made up of 14 amino acids. CDR1 is MNHEY, CDR2 SVGAGI, per germline. V dropped 2 bases and J dropped 2 bases, with 10 bases sitting between them. The CDR3 DNA is TGTGCCAGCAGTTACGCGGTGCCAGCCTACGAGCAGTACTTC. Encoded protein: CASSYAVPAYEQYF.

The chain combines TRBV28 with TRBJ1-2; D call uncertain. Germline values: CDR1 MDHEN, CDR2 SYDVKM. The CDR3 extends over 14 amino acids. V lost 6 bases, J lost 7 bases, and 18 bases lay in between. For the CDR3, the DNA is TGTGCCAGCAGCCAAGGCGGGTCTCGGGGTGGCTACACCTTC. Protein sequence: CASSQGGSRGGYTF.

J is TRBJ1-3 and V is TRBV6-6; D ambiguous. V was trimmed by 0 bases and J by 4 bases, leaving 4 bases between them. This CDR3 contains 13 residues. Germline values: CDR1 MNHNY, CDR2 SVGAGI (reference sequence). The CDR3 sequence: CASSYSSGNTIYF. CDR3 nucleotides: TGTGCCAGCAGTTACTCGAGCGGAAACACCATATATTTT.

V usage is TRBV7-3 and J usage is TRBJ2-2; D not resolved. Trimming cost V 5 bases and J 0 bases, with 10 bases left between them. From germline, CDR1 is SGHTA and CDR2 FQGTGA. The CDR3 is 15 amino acids. CDR3 protein: CASSPRGSNTGELFF. In DNA, the CDR3 is TGTGCCAGCAGCCCAAGAGGCTCGAACACCGGGGAGCTGTTTTTT.